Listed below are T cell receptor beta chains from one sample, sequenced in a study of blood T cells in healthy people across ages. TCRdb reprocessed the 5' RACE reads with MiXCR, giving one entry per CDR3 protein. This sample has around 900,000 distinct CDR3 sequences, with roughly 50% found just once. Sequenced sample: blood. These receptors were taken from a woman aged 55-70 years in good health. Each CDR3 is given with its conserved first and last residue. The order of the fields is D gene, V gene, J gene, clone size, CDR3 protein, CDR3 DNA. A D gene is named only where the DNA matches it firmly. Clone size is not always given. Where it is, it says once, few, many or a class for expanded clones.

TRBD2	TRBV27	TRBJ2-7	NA	CASSLVASGSIRYEQYF	TGTGCCAGCAGTTTAGTGGCTAGCGGGAGTATCCGGTACGAGCAGTACTTC
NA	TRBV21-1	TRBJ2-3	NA	CASSDLGPTDTQYF	TGTGCCAGCAGCGACCTTGGGCCCACAGATACGCAGTATTTT
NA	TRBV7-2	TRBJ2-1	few	CASSLFADEQFF	TGTGCCAGCAGCTTATTCGCGGATGAGCAGTTCTTC
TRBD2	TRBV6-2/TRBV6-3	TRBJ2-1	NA	CASSPNGGLAGGTANEQFF	TGTGCCAGCAGTCCTAACGGGGGACTAGCGGGAGGAACGGCCAATGAGCAGTTCTTC
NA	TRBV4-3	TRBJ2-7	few	CASSPSRGRGDPYEQYF	TGCGCCAGCAGCCCGTCGCGAGGGAGAGGGGACCCCTACGAGCAGTACTTC
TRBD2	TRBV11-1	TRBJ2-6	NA	CASSLDFTSGIGVSGANVLTF	TGTGCCAGCAGCTTAGACTTCACCAGCGGGATCGGCGTCTCTGGGGCCAACGTCCTGACTTTC
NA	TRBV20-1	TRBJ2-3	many	CSARPKPDTQYF	TGCAGTGCTAGACCCAAACCAGATACGCAGTATTTT
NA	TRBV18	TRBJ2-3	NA	CASTMRADTQYF	TGTGCCAGCACAATGAGGGCAGATACGCAGTATTTT
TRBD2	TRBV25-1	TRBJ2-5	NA	CASSEFAGVGETQYF	TGTGCCAGCAGTGAATTTGCGGGAGTGGGAGAGACCCAGTACTTC
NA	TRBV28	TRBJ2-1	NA	CASSPLTGRDNEQFF	TGTGCCAGCAGTCCCCTGACAGGGAGGGACAATGAGCAGTTCTTC
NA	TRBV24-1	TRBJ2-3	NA	CATSDFGGTTPTDTQYF	TGTGCCACCAGTGATTTTGGGGGCACGACACCTACAGATACGCAGTATTTT
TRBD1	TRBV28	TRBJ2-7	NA	CASRLDRGGTYEQYF	TGTGCCAGCAGACTAGACCGAGGGGGCACCTACGAGCAGTACTTC
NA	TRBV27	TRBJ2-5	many	CASSTQGRIETQYF	TGTGCCAGCAGTACTCAGGGAAGGATTGAGACCCAGTACTTC
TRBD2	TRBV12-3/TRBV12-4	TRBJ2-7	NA	CTSSLGTNLGPGGSYEQYF	TGTACCAGCAGTTTGGGTACTAACCTGGGGCCGGGGGGGTCCTACGAGCAGTACTTC
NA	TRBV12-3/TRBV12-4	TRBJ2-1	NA	CASSLALTVNEQFF	TGTGCCAGCAGTTTAGCGCTGACCGTCAATGAGCAGTTCTTC
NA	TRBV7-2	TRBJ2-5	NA	CASSHRTGGETQYF	TGTGCCAGCAGCCACCGGACCGGTGGGGAGACCCAGTACTTC
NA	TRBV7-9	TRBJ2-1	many	CASTVGDEQFF	TGTGCCAGCACGGTAGGGGATGAGCAGTTCTTC
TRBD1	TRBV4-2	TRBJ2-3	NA	CASSQRQGPTDTQYF	TGTGCCAGCAGCCAACGACAGGGTCCCACAGATACGCAGTATTTT
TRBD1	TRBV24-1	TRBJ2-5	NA	CATSYGTEETQYF	TGTGCCACCAGTTATGGGACAGAAGAGACCCAGTACTTC
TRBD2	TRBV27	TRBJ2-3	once	CASSVVAGPPRTDTQYF	TGTGCCAGCAGCGTGGTAGCGGGACCCCCTCGTACAGATACGCAGTATTTT
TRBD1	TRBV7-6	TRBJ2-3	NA	CASSSGLFAETGGTDTQYF	TGTGCCAGCAGCTCTGGCCTATTCGCCGAGACAGGGGGCACAGATACGCAGTATTTT
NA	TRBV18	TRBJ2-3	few	CASSPGSHRGVDTQYF	TGTGCCAGCTCACCGGGGTCCCACCGAGGGGTAGATACGCAGTATTTT
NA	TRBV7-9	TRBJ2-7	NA	CASSSLGRDSNYEQYF	TGTGCCAGCAGCTCCCTTGGTCGGGACTCTAACTACGAGCAGTACTTC
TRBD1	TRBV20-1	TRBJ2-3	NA	CSARGSARQGLNSDTQYF	TGCAGTGCTAGAGGGTCCGCACGACAGGGTCTCAATTCGGATACGCAGTATTTT
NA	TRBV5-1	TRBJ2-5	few	CASSRDGKQETQYF	TGCGCCAGCAGCCGGGACGGAAAACAAGAGACCCAGTACTTC
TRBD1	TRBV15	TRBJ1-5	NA	CATSRGQGSNQPQHF	TGTGCCACCAGCAGAGGACAGGGAAGCAATCAGCCCCAGCATTTT
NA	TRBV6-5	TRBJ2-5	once	CASSDAHRGGRETQYF	TGTGCCAGCAGCGATGCCCACAGGGGAGGTAGAGAGACCCAGTACTTC
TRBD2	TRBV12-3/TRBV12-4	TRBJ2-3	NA	CASRKLAAPTDTQYF	TGTGCCAGCAGAAAACTAGCGGCTCCAACAGATACGCAGTATTTT
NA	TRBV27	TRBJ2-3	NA	CASSLFERTDTQYF	TGTGCCAGCAGTCTATTTGAGCGCACAGATACGCAGTATTTT
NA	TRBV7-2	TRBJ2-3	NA	CASSSGASQYF	TGTGCCAGCAGCTCGGGTGCGTCGCAGTATTTT
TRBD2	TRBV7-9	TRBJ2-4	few	CASSDTRPAGVAFAKNIQYF	TGTGCCAGCAGCGATACTCGACCAGCGGGAGTCGCTTTCGCCAAAAACATTCAGTACTTC
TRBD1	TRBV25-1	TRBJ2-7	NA	CASMGHRGKQYF	TGTGCCAGCATGGGCCACAGGGGCAAACAGTACTTC
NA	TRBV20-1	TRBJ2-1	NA	CSAPVGNEQFF	TGCAGTGCTCCAGTCGGTAATGAGCAGTTCTTC
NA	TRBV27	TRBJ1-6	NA	CASRTLNSPLHF	TGTGCCAGCAGGACCTTAAATTCACCCCTCCACTTT
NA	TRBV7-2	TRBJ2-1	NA	CASSLGGARKSCNEQFF	TGTGCCAGCAGCTTAGGAGGGGCTAGGAAATCCTGCAATGAGCAGTTCTTC
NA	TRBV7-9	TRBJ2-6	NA	CAGFYSSGANVLTF	TGTGCCGGATTCTACAGCTCTGGAGCCAACGTCCTGACTTTC
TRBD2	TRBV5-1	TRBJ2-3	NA	CASSSGVAGVDTQYF	TGCGCCAGCAGCTCCGGGGTAGCGGGAGTAGATACGCAGTATTTT
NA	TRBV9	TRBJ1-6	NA	CASSVSVSSYNSPLHF	TGTGCCAGCAGCGTATCTGTGAGCTCCTATAATTCACCCCTCCACTTT